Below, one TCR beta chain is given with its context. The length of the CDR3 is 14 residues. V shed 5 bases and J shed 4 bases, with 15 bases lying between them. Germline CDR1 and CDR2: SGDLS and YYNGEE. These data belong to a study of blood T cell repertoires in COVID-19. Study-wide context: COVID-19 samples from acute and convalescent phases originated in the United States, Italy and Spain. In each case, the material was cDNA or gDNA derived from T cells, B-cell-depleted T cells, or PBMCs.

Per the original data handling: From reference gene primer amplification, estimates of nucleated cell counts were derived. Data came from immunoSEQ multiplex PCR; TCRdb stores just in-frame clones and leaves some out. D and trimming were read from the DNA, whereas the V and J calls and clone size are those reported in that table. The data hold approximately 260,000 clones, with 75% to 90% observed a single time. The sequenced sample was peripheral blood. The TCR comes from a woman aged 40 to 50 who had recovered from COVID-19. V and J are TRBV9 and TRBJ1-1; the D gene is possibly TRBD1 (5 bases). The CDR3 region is CASSRPGGGTEAFF. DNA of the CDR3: TGTGCCAGCAGTCGGCCCGGGGGGGGCACTGAAGCTTTCTTT.